This T cell receptor (beta chain) was sequenced during a study of T cells after yellow fever vaccination. It was through 5'RACE template switching that TCR cDNA was made, with a universal primer site and UMIs added. TCRdb recomputed calls from the 5' RACE reads with MiXCR, one row per CDR3 protein. The top ten clones hold about 3% of a sample with some 300,000 distinct CDR3 sequences, approximately 11% of them seen once. Study findings and constraints: Clones from primary vaccination mostly reappeared after the booster (around 96% CD4, approximately 86% CD8). Abundant clonotypes from the bulk population could contaminate FACS-sorted repertoires.

This clonotype showed up just a few times. Its antigen remains unidentified. The length of the CDR3 is 15 residues. Germline assignment: CDR1 LGHNA and CDR2 YNFKEQ. J gave up 2 bases and V 0 bases, and 2 bases lay outside the gene matches. The rearrangement joins TRBV4-2 to TRBJ1-2; 8 bases are a match to TRBD1. This clonotype originated in a man aged 18 to 29 who received the YFV17D yellow fever vaccine. The input for sequencing was CD4+ T cells sorted from PBMCs, taken 45 days after the yellow fever booster vaccination. In nucleotides, the CDR3 is TGTGCCAGCAGCCAAGATTGGGACAGGAACTATGGCTACACCTTC. Translated, it gives CASSQDWDRNYGYTF.